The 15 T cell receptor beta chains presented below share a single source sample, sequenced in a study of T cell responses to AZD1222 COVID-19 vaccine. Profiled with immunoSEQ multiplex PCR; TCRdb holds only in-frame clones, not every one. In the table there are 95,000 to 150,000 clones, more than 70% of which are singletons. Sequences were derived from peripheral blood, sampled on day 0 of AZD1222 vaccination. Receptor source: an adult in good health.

CDR3: CASSAPGTSGGKTRETQYF. As DNA, the CDR3 is TGTGCCAGCAGCGCCCCCGGGACTAGCGGGGGCAAAACTCGAGAGACCCAGTACTTC. The V gene is TRBV7-6, the J gene TRBJ2-5; 14 bases line up with TRBD2. The CDR3 is 19 residues long. CDR1 SGHVS and CDR2 FNYEAQ come from the germline V gene. The V and J ends lost 5 bases and 4 bases, in that order; junction bases with no gene match: 15. Combining the CDR3 with reference TRBV7-6 and TRBJ2-5 gives the whole variable domain GAGVSQSPRYKVTKRGQDVALRCDPISGHVSLYWYRQALGQGPEFLTYFNYEAQQDKSGLPNDRFSAERPEGSISTLTIQRTEQRDSAMYRCASSAPGTSGGKTRETQYFGPGTRLLVL.

CDR3 in DNA: TGTGCCAGCAGCTTCTCCCCCCCTTCGGCCTACGAGCAGTACTTC. Its protein is CASSFSPPSAYEQYF. The chain is built from TRBV7-2 and TRBJ2-7; D is unclear. Trimming removed 3 bases from V and 2 bases from J, with 14 bases in between. Germline assignment: CDR1 SGHTA and CDR2 FQGNSA. The CDR3 spans 15 residues.

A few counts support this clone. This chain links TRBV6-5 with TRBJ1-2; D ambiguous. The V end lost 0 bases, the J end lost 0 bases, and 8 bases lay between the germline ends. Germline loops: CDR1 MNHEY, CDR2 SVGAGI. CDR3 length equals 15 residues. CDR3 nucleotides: TGTGCCAGCAGTTACTCCCCTCTGCCTAACTATGGCTACACCTTC. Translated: CASSYSPLPNYGYTF.

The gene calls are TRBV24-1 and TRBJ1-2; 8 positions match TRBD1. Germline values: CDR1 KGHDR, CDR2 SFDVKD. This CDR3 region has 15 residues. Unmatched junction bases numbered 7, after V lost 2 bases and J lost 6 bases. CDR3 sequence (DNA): TGTGCCACCAGTGATTCTCGCGGGACAGGAGATGGCTACACCTTC. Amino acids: CATSDSRGTGDGYTF.

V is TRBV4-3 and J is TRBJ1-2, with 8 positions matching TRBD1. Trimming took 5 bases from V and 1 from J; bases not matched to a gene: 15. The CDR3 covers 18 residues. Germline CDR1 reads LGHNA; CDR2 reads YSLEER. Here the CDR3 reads CASSKTSGTGDINYGYTF. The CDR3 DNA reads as TGCGCCAGCAGCAAAACTTCCGGGACAGGTGATATTAACTATGGCTACACCTTC.

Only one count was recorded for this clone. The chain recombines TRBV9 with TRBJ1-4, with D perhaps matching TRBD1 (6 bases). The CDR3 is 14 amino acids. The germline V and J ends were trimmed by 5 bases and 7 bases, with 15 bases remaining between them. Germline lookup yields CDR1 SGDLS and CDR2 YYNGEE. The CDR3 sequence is CASSLQGIGEKLFF. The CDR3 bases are TGTGCCAGCAGTCTACAGGGTATAGGTGAAAAACTGTTTTTT.

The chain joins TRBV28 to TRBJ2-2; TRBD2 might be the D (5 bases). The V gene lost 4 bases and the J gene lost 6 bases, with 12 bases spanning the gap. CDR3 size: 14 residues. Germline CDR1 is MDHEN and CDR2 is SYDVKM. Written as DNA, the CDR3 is TGTGCCAGCAGTTACGGGCCCGGGGCCGGGGAGCTGTTTTTT. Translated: CASSYGPGAGELFF.

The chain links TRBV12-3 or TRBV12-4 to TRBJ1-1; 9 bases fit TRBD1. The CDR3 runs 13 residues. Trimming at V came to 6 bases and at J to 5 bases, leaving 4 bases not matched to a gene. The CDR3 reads CASRRQGGTEAFF. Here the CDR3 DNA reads TGTGCCAGCAGGAGACAGGGGGGTACTGAAGCTTTCTTT.

In DNA form, the CDR3 reads TGTGCCATCTCCGGGACAGGGACGAAGGGGAATCAGCCCCAGCATTTT. Translating it yields CAISGTGTKGNQPQHF. The J gene is TRBJ1-5, the V gene TRBV19, with 9 bases lining up with TRBD1. V shed 10 bases and J 4 bases; nucleotides not matched to a gene: 14. The CDR3 totals 16 residues. Per the germline V gene, CDR1 is LNHDA and CDR2 is SQIVND (reference sequence).

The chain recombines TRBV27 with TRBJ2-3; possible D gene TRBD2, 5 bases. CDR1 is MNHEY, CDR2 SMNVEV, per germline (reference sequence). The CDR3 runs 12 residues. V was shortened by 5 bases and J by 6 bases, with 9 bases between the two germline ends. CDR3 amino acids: CASSPGWDTQYF. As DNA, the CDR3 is TGTGCCAGCAGTCCGGGGTGGGATACGCAGTATTTT.

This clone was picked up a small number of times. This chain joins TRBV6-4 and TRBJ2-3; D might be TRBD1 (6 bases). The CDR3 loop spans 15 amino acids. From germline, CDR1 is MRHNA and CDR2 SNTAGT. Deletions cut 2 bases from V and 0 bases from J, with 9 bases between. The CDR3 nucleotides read TGTGCCAGCAGTGACCAGGGGACGAGCACAGATACGCAGTATTTT. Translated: CASSDQGTSTDTQYF.

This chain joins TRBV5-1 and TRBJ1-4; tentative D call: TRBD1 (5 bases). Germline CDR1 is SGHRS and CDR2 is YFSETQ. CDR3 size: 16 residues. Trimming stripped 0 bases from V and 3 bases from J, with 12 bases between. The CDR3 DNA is TGCGCCAGCAGCTTGGGGACATCTATTCCTAATGAAAAACTGTTTTTT. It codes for CASSLGTSIPNEKLFF.

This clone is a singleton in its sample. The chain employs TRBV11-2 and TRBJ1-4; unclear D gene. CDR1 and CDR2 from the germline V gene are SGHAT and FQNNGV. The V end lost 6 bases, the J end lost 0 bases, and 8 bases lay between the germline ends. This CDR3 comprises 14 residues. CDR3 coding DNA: TGTGCCAGCAGATCGGGAGCAACTAATGAAAAACTGTTTTTT. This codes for CASRSGATNEKLFF. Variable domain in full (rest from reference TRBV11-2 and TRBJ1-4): EAGVAQSPRYKIIEKRQSVAFWCNPISGHATLYWYQQILGQGPKLLIQFQNNGVVDDSQLPKDRFSAERLKGVDSTLKIQPAKLEDSAVYLCASRSGATNEKLFFGSGTQLSVL.

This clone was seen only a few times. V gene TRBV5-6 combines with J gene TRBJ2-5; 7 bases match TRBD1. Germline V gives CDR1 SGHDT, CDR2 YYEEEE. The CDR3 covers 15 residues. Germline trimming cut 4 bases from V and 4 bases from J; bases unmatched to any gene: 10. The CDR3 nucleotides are TGTGCCAGCAGCGCCGCGACAGGGCCAGGAGAGACCCAGTACTTC. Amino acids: CASSAATGPGETQYF.

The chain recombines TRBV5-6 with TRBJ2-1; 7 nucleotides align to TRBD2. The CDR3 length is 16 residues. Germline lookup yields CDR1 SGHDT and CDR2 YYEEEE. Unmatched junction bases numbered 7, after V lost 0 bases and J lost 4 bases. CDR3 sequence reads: CASSLVGAGRYNEQFF. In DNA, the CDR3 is TGTGCCAGCAGCTTGGTTGGAGCGGGGAGATACAATGAGCAGTTCTTC. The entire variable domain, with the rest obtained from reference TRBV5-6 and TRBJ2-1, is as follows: DAGVTQSPTHLIKTRGQQVTLRCSPKSGHDTVSWYQQALGQGPQFIFQYYEEEERQRGNFPDRFSGHQFPNYSSELNVNALLLGDSALYLCASSLVGAGRYNEQFFGPGTRLTVL.